Shown below are 30 T cell receptor beta chains from a single sample sequenced in a study of OX40 agonist ivuxolimab in advanced cancers. This table comes from immunoSEQ multiplex PCR, and its TCRdb copy is limited to in-frame clones, with some not included. The data hold approximately 79,000 clones, with approximately 86% observed a single time. This specimen was CD4+ or CD8+ T cells sorted from blood, taken in a trial of the OX40 agonist ivuxolimab. These receptors came from an adult with an advanced solid tumor such as melanoma, head and neck, liver or kidney cancer.

This sequence joins TRBV7-9 and TRBJ2-1; D may match TRBD1 or TRBD2 (5 bases each). Per the germline V gene, CDR1 is SEHNR and CDR2 is FQNEAQ (reference sequence). V gave up 7 bases and J gave up 6 bases, with 13 bases separating them. The CDR3 is made up of 13 amino acids. CDR3 nucleotides: TGTGCCAGCACCGGGGCCTTGGGCAATGAGCAGTTCTTC. Translation: CASTGALGNEQFF.

V usage is TRBV9 and J usage is TRBJ2-2; D may be TRBD1 (6 bases). The CDR3 extends over 15 amino acids. The germline V and J ends were trimmed by 5 bases and 0 bases, with 11 bases remaining between them. Germline V gene data show CDR1 as SGDLS and CDR2 as YYNGEE. CDR3 protein: CASSVTGSNTGELFF. The CDR3 DNA sequence: TGTGCCAGCAGTGTTACAGGGTCGAACACCGGGGAGCTGTTTTTT.

This chain links TRBV11-2 with TRBJ1-2; D not resolved. The CDR3 runs 15 residues. CDR1 SGHAT and CDR2 FQNNGV come from the germline V gene. Trimming stripped 5 bases from V and 2 bases from J, with 15 bases between. The CDR3 nucleotides read TGTGCCAGCAGCATTGCCGGGTCCCCCAACTATGGCTACACCTTC. Its protein is CASSIAGSPNYGYTF.

The chain couples TRBV4-1 to TRBJ2-4; a possible D gene is TRBD2 (5 bases). Germline-derived CDR1 and CDR2 are MGHRA and YSYEKL. Between the trimmed V and J ends, which lost 0 bases and 5 bases, there was a span of 11 bases. The CDR3 contains 15 residues. In DNA, the CDR3 is TGCGCCAGCAGCCAAGACAGAGGGTGGGAAAACATTCAGTACTTC. Its translation is CASSQDRGWENIQYF.

The chain has TRBV4-1 and TRBJ2-3, with 7 positions matching TRBD1. V shed 8 bases, J shed 3 bases, and the junction held 11 bases outside the gene matches. The CDR3 is made up of 15 amino acids. The germline gives CDR1 MGHRA, CDR2 YSYEKL. CDR3: CASRQTGIGTDTQYF. Written as DNA, the CDR3 is TGCGCCAGCCGTCAGACAGGGATCGGTACAGATACGCAGTATTTT.

The rearrangement uses TRBV7-9 and TRBJ2-7, with 9 bases that match TRBD2. This CDR3 contains 17 residues. Germline CDR1 and CDR2: SEHNR and FQNEAQ (reference sequence). V trimming: 0 bases; J trimming: 2 bases; junction bases outside the gene matches: 8. The CDR3 region has the DNA TGTGCCAGCAGCTTAGCGGGCGGGGGGGCTCAGGCCTACGAGCAGTACTTC. Translated, it gives CASSLAGGGAQAYEQYF.

V and J are TRBV5-5 and TRBJ1-1; no firm D call. The germline V gene encodes CDR1 SGHKS and CDR2 YYEKEE (reference sequence). V was trimmed by 4 bases and J by 0 bases, leaving 13 bases between them. This CDR3 has 15 residues. The CDR3 nucleotides are TGTGCCAGCAGCATTGGGCCTACCATGAACACTGAAGCTTTCTTT. It is translated as CASSIGPTMNTEAFF.

The rearrangement joins TRBV15 to TRBJ1-1; TRBD1 matches at 7 bases. This CDR3 contains 12 residues. The trim removed 0 bases at V and 10 bases at J, leaving 2 bases unmatched. Per germline, CDR1 LNHNV and CDR2 YYDKDF (reference sequence). Here the CDR3 DNA reads TGTGCCACCAGCAGAGAAGAGGGGGCAGCTTTCTTT. Amino acid sequence: CATSREEGAAFF.

The chain carries TRBV19 and TRBJ1-3, with TRBD1 matching over 7 bases. Germline CDR1 and CDR2: LNHDA and SQIVND (reference sequence). The CDR3 spans 14 residues. V dropped 7 bases and J dropped 2; count of bases not matched to a gene: 5. In DNA form, the CDR3 reads TGTGCCAGTAAGCAGGGGGAGGCTGGAAACACCATATATTTT. This sequence encodes CASKQGEAGNTIYF.

This clone was found once. The chain has TRBV9 and TRBJ2-3, with 7 nucleotides matching TRBD2. Looked up from germline, CDR1 is SGDLS and CDR2 is YYNGEE. Trimming removed 3 bases from V and 5 bases from J; junction bases left unmatched: 15. The CDR3 is made up of 17 amino acids. The CDR3: CASSEREGLGYRDTQYF. In DNA, the CDR3 is TGTGCCAGCAGCGAGAGGGAGGGCCTGGGTTATCGAGATACGCAGTATTTT.

The V call is TRBV23-1, the J call TRBJ2-7, with D uncertain. TRBV23-1 is an ORF; its function is uncertain. Trimming stripped 4 bases from V and 5 bases from J, with 3 bases between. The CDR3 is 10 amino acids. CDR3 coding DNA: TGCGCCAGCAGTCGTGACGAGCAGTACTTC. Encoded protein: CASSRDEQYF.

This clone came up a few times. The genes are TRBV4-1 and TRBJ1-1, with D tentatively TRBD1 (6 bases). The V end was cut by 5 bases, the J end by 3 bases, with 13 bases between. The length of the CDR3 is 14 residues. Germline loops: CDR1 MGHRA, CDR2 YSYEKL. CDR3 protein: CASSSRGLYTEAFF. CDR3 DNA sequence: TGCGCCAGCAGCAGCAGGGGACTATACACTGAAGCTTTCTTT.

The chain employs TRBV5-1 and TRBJ1-1, with TRBD1 identical over 7 bases. Germline CDR1 is SGHRS and CDR2 is YFSETQ. V shed 1 base, J shed 6 bases, and the junction held 6 bases outside the gene matches. CDR3 length: 14 residues. CDR3 residues: CASSLSLQGAEAFF. The DNA for the CDR3 is TGCGCCAGCAGCTTGTCGCTCCAGGGGGCTGAAGCTTTCTTT.

The CDR3 reads CASSPARGPQHF. DNA for the CDR3: TGCGCCAGCAGCCCGGCCAGGGGGCCCCAGCATTTT. The chain recombines TRBV4-1 with TRBJ1-5; D perhaps matches TRBD1 (6 bases). The germline gives CDR1 MGHRA, CDR2 YSYEKL. The length of the CDR3 is 12 residues. V lost 4 bases to trimming and J lost 9 bases, with 10 bases between them.

V and J are TRBV19 and TRBJ2-3, with 10 bases matching TRBD2. J gave up 4 bases and V 5 bases, and 6 bases lay outside the gene matches. From germline, CDR1 is LNHDA and CDR2 SQIVND (reference sequence). The CDR3 covers 15 residues. In DNA, the CDR3 is TGTGCCAGTAGTGAAGCGGGGGGGCCGGCAGATACGCAGTATTTT. This translates into CASSEAGGPADTQYF.

The V gene is TRBV4-1, the J gene TRBJ2-1, with D tentatively TRBD2 (6 bases). V dropped 0 bases and J dropped 4 bases, with 7 bases sitting between them. This CDR3 region has 14 residues. Per the germline V gene, CDR1 is MGHRA and CDR2 is YSYEKL. CDR3 DNA: TGCGCCAGCAGCCAAGATCGGGGGTACAATGAGCAGTTCTTC. Translation: CASSQDRGYNEQFF.

V gene TRBV23-1 combines with J gene TRBJ1-5; D is possibly TRBD1 (6 bases). TRBV23-1 is filed as an ORF, its function uncertain. The V gene lost 3 bases and the J gene lost 5 bases, with 11 bases spanning the gap. The length of the CDR3 is 14 residues. The CDR3, as DNA: TGCGCCAGCAGTCATCCGACAGGACATCAGCCCCAGCATTTT. Amino acids: CASSHPTGHQPQHF.

The chain couples TRBV4-1 to TRBJ2-3, with TRBD1 identical over 7 bases. There are 16 residues in the CDR3. Germline CDR1 reads MGHRA; CDR2 reads YSYEKL. J was trimmed by 3 bases and V by 1 base; bases with no gene match: 7. In DNA form, the CDR3 reads TGCGCCAGCAGCCAAGCCGCGGCAGGGGGAACAGATACGCAGTATTTT. Translating gives CASSQAAAGGTDTQYF.

This clone appeared a single time. This chain links TRBV10-3 with TRBJ2-7, with 10 bases that match TRBD1. The CDR3 consists of 15 residues. Germline V CDR1 and CDR2: ENHRY, SYGVKD. The V gene end was trimmed by 4 bases and the J gene end by 5 bases; junction bases not matched to a gene: 8. The CDR3 protein is CAISAQDRGRDEQYF. In DNA form, the CDR3 reads TGTGCCATCAGTGCCCAAGACAGGGGGCGGGACGAGCAGTACTTC.

The chain carries TRBV7-9 and TRBJ2-3; 7 nucleotides agree with TRBD1. The germline CDR1 and CDR2 sequences are SEHNR and FQNEAQ (reference sequence). V trimming: 3 bases; J trimming: 0 bases; junction bases outside the gene matches: 3. The CDR3 covers 15 residues. The CDR3 coding sequence is TGTGCCAGCAGCTTGCACAGGGGTAGCACAGATACGCAGTATTTT. Protein sequence: CASSLHRGSTDTQYF.

This clone was picked up a small number of times. The CDR3 DNA is TGTGCCAGCAGCTTAGTTTTGGGAGTTAGTGATGAAAAACTGTTTTTT. Encoded protein: CASSLVLGVSDEKLFF. The V gene is TRBV7-2, the J gene TRBJ1-4; D uncertain. Germline V gene lookup returns CDR1 SGHTA and CDR2 FQGNSA. This CDR3 region has 16 residues. With 1 base removed from V and 6 bases from J, the gap between germline ends came to 15 bases.

Remarks on this clone: The junction differs from germline at one of its ends, possibly a read error. The chain couples TRBV11-3 to TRBJ2-1, with 11 bases fitting TRBD2. Germline loops: CDR1 SGHNT, CDR2 YENEEA. This CDR3 comprises 15 residues. CDR3 amino acids: CASSLAGGEYNEQFF. CDR3 nucleotides: TGTGCCAGCAGTTTAGCGGGAGGGGAATACAATGAGCAGTTCTTC.

This clone was recorded a few times. The gene calls are TRBV6-5 and TRBJ2-5, with a tentative D call TRBD2 (7 bases). The CDR3 contains 15 residues. Germline V gene sequence: CDR1 MNHEY, CDR2 SVGAGI. Trimming cost V 7 bases and J 4 bases, with 19 bases left between them. The CDR3 nucleotides read TGTGCCAGCACCAGGTCAACAGGGAGGGGAGAGACCCAGTACTTC. Amino acids: CASTRSTGRGETQYF.

The genes are TRBV14 and TRBJ1-1; no clear D gene. This CDR3 is built from 13 residues. Trimming took 4 bases from V and 7 from J, leaving 13 bases between them. Per germline, CDR1 SGHDN and CDR2 FVKESK. CDR3: CASSPPLRREAFF. The DNA for the CDR3 is TGTGCCAGCAGCCCCCCGTTGAGGCGTGAAGCTTTCTTT.

V usage is TRBV12-5 and J usage is TRBJ1-5; D is uncertain. V shed 1 base and J shed 4 bases, with 5 bases lying between them. This CDR3 is built from 13 residues. Looked up from germline, CDR1 is LGHNT and CDR2 is FRNRAP. The CDR3 DNA follows: TGTGCTAGTGGTTTGGGAAGAAATCAGCCCCAGCATTTT. Translating gives CASGLGRNQPQHF.

The V call is TRBV6-5, the J call TRBJ2-7; D assignment may be TRBD1 or TRBD2 (5 bases each). V was clipped by 6 bases and J by 0 bases, with 15 bases between them. The CDR3 is 15 residues long. Germline CDR1 reads MNHEY; CDR2 reads SVGAGI. The DNA for the CDR3 is TGTGCCAGCAGACTTACCGGGACGGGCTCCTACGAGCAGTACTTC. Residues: CASRLTGTGSYEQYF.

This chain links TRBV7-3 with TRBJ2-1; D is possibly TRBD2 (5 bases). Looked up from germline, CDR1 is SGHTA and CDR2 is FQGTGA. This CDR3 comprises 14 residues. Trimming removed 5 bases from V and 7 bases from J, with 15 bases in between. CDR3 in amino acids: CASSPYGIANEQFF. DNA of the CDR3: TGTGCCAGCAGCCCCTACGGAATAGCGAATGAGCAGTTCTTC.

The chain links TRBV7-6 to TRBJ1-2, with 9 bases aligning to TRBD1. CDR3 length: 14 residues. Germline lookup yields CDR1 SGHVS and CDR2 FNYEAQ. Trimming cost V 3 bases and J 7 bases; bases outside gene matches: 6. The CDR3 protein is CASSLEQGAGGYTF. CDR3 nucleotide sequence: TGTGCCAGCAGCTTGGAACAGGGGGCGGGTGGCTACACCTTC. The full variable domain, its missing parts supplied by reference TRBV7-6 and TRBJ1-2, is GAGVSQSPRYKVTKRGQDVALRCDPISGHVSLYWYRQALGQGPEFLTYFNYEAQQDKSGLPNDRFSAERPEGSISTLTIQRTEQRDSAMYRCASSLEQGAGGYTFGSGTRLTVV.

The J gene is TRBJ2-7, the V gene TRBV27; tentatively, D is TRBD1 (5 bases). CDR3 length: 16 residues. CDR1 is MNHEY, CDR2 SMNVEV, per germline (reference sequence). Trimming removed 3 bases at V and 5 bases at J, with 20 bases between. The CDR3 sequence is CASSFIGDWGVHEQYF. The CDR3 DNA is TGTGCCAGCAGTTTTATAGGGGATTGGGGCGTCCACGAGCAGTACTTC.

The chain employs TRBV18 and TRBJ1-1; unclear D gene. The CDR3 extends over 13 amino acids. V was clipped by 3 bases and J by 5 bases, with 10 bases between them. Germline V lookup: CDR1 KGHSH, CDR2 LQKENI. DNA of the CDR3: TGTGCCAGCTCACCCGCCCCAAAGACTGAAGCTTTCTTT. Translating it yields CASSPAPKTEAFF. Full variable domain (rest looked up from reference TRBV18 and TRBJ1-1): NAGVMQNPRHLVRRRGQEARLRCSPMKGHSHVYWYRQLPEEGLKFMVYLQKENIIDESGMPKERFSAEFPKEGPSILRIQQVVRGDSAAYFCASSPAPKTEAFFGQGTRLTVV.